This T cell receptor beta chain was identified in a study of shared clonotypes between healthy human individuals. Findings of the study overall: The genetic and exposure-history diversity represented was limited by few donors. Sampling used blood alone; tissue repertoires probably differ. Estimated richness was generally greater in naive than memory subsets.

As to this clone: What it binds is not known.

The protocol was immunoSEQ multiplex PCR, while the TCRdb copy is restricted to in-frame clones and leaves out a portion. The sample lists just over 2,000,000 clones, roughly 96% seen once, with 0.13% in the top ten. Both subsets, CD45RA+ naive and CD45RA-negative memory, were split from the CD4+ cells. Specimen: naive CD4+ T cells sorted from blood. Subset: CD45RA+ positively selected. This clonotype was obtained from a man between 18 and 29 years old in good health.

The CDR3 DNA follows: TGCGCCAGCAGCCAAGGGGACAAGCCTCGTTGGTTCTTC. Its translation: CASSQGDKPRWFF. The chain couples TRBV4-1 to TRBJ2-1; TRBD1 is a possible D gene (6 bases). The CDR3 spans 13 residues. Trimming took off 1 base at V and 15 bases at J, with 16 bases between the two ends. In germline, CDR1 is MGHRA, CDR2 YSYEKL.